This entry lists 6 T cell receptor beta chains sequenced from one sample in a study of cytomegalovirus exposure and HLA in healthy donors (dated by TCRdb to about 2017). Library preparation employed the immunoSEQ multiplex PCR assay. For the multiplex PCR, a mixture combining 60 forward primers for TCR Vbeta segments and 13 reverse primers for TCR Jbeta segments was used. Here the immuneACCESS table is served through TCRdb, limited to in-frame sequences with V and J called. Missing clones are a known gap in these copies; in checked studies unresolved V genes cover under half, and the rest lacks a known reason. The sample profile shows around 200,000 clones; approximately 80% of them were found once. About 0.63% of the sample goes to the ten largest clones. The specimen sequenced was PBMCs. These TCRs come from a boy younger than 18 in good health and CMV-seronegative.

This clone turned up a few times. The V and J genes are TRBV30 and TRBJ2-5; 9 bases are a match to TRBD1. The CDR3 loop spans 17 amino acids. Unmatched junction bases numbered 16, after V lost 5 bases and J lost 3 bases. Germline V lookup: CDR1 GTSNPN, CDR2 SVGIG (reference sequence). DNA of the CDR3: TGTGCCTGGGGCCGAGACCCTGACAGGGGGTTCGAAGAGACCCAGTACTTC. The encoded protein is CAWGRDPDRGFEETQYF.

This sequence joins TRBV30 and TRBJ1-2, with 7 positions matching TRBD1. Looked up from germline, CDR1 is GTSNPN and CDR2 is SVGIG (reference sequence). This CDR3 comprises 13 residues. The trim removed 2 bases at V and 6 bases at J, leaving 6 bases unmatched. The CDR3: CAWSTGAVDGYTF. CDR3 DNA: TGTGCCTGGAGTACAGGGGCTGTGGATGGCTACACCTTC.

Worth noting for this clone: Mismatch with germline at one junction end may stem from a read error. The V gene is TRBV14, the J gene TRBJ1-2, with D perhaps TRBD1 (6 bases). The CDR3 contains 12 residues. The germline CDR1 and CDR2 sequences are SGHDN and FVKESK. DNA of the CDR3: TGTGCCAGCAGCCAAGGGCCCCCAGGGGTCGCCTTC. Amino acid sequence: CASSQGPPGVAF. Variable domain in full (rest from reference TRBV14 and TRBJ1-2): EAGVTQFPSHSVIEKGQTVTLRCDPISGHDNLYWYRRVMGKEIKFLLHFVKESKQDESGMPNNRFLAERTGGTYSTLKVQPAELEDSGVYFCASSQGPPGVAFGSGTRLTVV.

V and J are TRBV4-1 and TRBJ2-1, with D possibly being TRBD2 (5 bases). Germline CDR1 MGHRA, CDR2 YSYEKL. V lost 0 bases and J lost 4, with 10 bases in between. The CDR3 consists of 15 residues. Here the CDR3 reads CASSQEGWEYNEQFF. The CDR3 nucleotides are TGCGCCAGCAGCCAAGAAGGGTGGGAGTACAATGAGCAGTTCTTC.

This clone has only a few counts. The CDR3 sequence is CASSGAVLFGYTF. The CDR3 bases are TGTGCCAGCAGTGGCGCCGTACTTTTTGGCTACACCTTC. The chain uses TRBV6-1 and TRBJ1-2, with no clear D. The CDR3 runs 13 residues. V was clipped by 4 bases and J by 7 bases, with 13 bases between them. CDR1 MNHNS and CDR2 SASEGT come from the germline V gene.

V gene TRBV5-6 combines with J gene TRBJ2-1, with a tentative D call TRBD2 (6 bases). Germline V gene data show CDR1 as SGHDT and CDR2 as YYEEEE. Trimming shortened V by 2 bases and J by 4 bases, and 10 bases separated the two germline ends. The CDR3 consists of 14 residues. CDR3 in amino acids: CASSFLASYNEQFF. The CDR3 DNA reads TGTGCCAGCAGCTTTCTAGCGAGTTACAATGAGCAGTTCTTC.